What follows are 28 T cell receptor beta chains derived from one specimen sequenced in a study of cytomegalovirus exposure and HLA in healthy donors. With 60 Vbeta and 13 Jbeta primers, the PCR was carried out. Libraries were prepared by immunoSEQ multiplex PCR; TCRdb keeps only in-frame clonotypes and omits some of them. The top ten clones hold about 2.4% of a sample with roughly 190,000 clones, 84% of them seen once. The sequencing sample was made of PBMCs. These receptors all come from a woman in her 50s in good health and CMV-seropositive.

The V gene is TRBV18, the J gene TRBJ2-7, with 7 bases identical to TRBD1. This CDR3 comprises 15 residues. Trimming removed 4 bases from V and 2 bases from J; junction bases left unmatched: 8. Germline V gene sequence: CDR1 KGHSH, CDR2 LQKENI. CDR3 DNA: TGTGCCAGCTCACTACAGGGGAGAAGAACCTACGAGCAGTACTTC. Translating gives CASSLQGRRTYEQYF.

V is TRBV6-1 and J is TRBJ2-6; the match to TRBD2 covers 7 bases. Germline CDR1 is MNHNS and CDR2 is SASEGT. The CDR3 is made up of 17 amino acids. V dropped 4 bases and J dropped 0; count of bases not matched to a gene: 6. CDR3 coding DNA: TGTGCCAGCAGTGTGGCAGGGAGGGCCTCTGGGGCCAACGTCCTGACTTTC. Residues: CASSVAGRASGANVLTF.

V gene TRBV6-5 combines with J gene TRBJ2-5, with 7 nucleotides matching TRBD1. With V trimmed by 7 bases and J by 7 bases, 15 bases remained unmatched. The V gene's germline CDR1 is MNHEY and CDR2 SVGAGI. The CDR3 contains 15 residues. This chain's CDR3 is CASTEGAGGRGTQYF. CDR3 DNA: TGTGCCAGCACCGAAGGGGCAGGGGGTCGGGGGACCCAGTACTTC.

This clone occurred once. The chain has TRBV28 and TRBJ2-2; maybe TRBD2 (6 bases). Germline V CDR1 and CDR2: MDHEN, SYDVKM. CDR3 length: 15 amino acids. Between the trimmed V and J ends, which lost 7 bases and 7 bases, there was a span of 19 bases. The CDR3, as DNA: TGTGCCAGCATGATCGGGGACTTCGGTGGCGGGGAGCTGTTTTTT. Translated, it gives CASMIGDFGGGELFF.

This chain connects TRBV6-5 to TRBJ1-5; TRBD1 might be the D (6 bases). V lost 0 bases, J lost 4 bases, and 10 bases lay in between. CDR1 and CDR2 from the germline V gene are MNHEY and SVGAGI. This CDR3 spans 15 amino acids. The DNA of the CDR3 is TGTGCCAGCAGTTACTCACAGGGCAATAATCAGCCCCAGCATTTT. This codes for CASSYSQGNNQPQHF.

The chain has TRBV6-5 and TRBJ2-5, with TRBD1 matching 10 bases. The end of the DNA aligns better with TRBJ2-7, so the J call may be wrong. The CDR3 extends over 15 amino acids. Germline loops: CDR1 MNHEY, CDR2 SVGAGI. DNA of the CDR3: TGTGCCAGCAGTCACCGGGACAGGGGAATCTACGAGCAGTACTTC. Protein: CASSHRDRGIYEQYF.

CDR3 region: CAWSEIRGVGEKLFF. The CDR3 region has the DNA TGTGCCTGGAGTGAAATCAGGGGAGTGGGTGAAAAACTGTTTTTT. The chain carries TRBV30 and TRBJ1-4; a possible D gene is TRBD1 (6 bases). There are 15 residues in the CDR3. The germline V gene has CDR1 GTSNPN and CDR2 SVGIG (reference sequence). Trimming removed 1 base at V and 7 bases at J, with 16 bases between.

The rearrangement uses TRBV2 and TRBJ1-5; D gene unclear. The CDR3 extends over 14 amino acids. With 6 bases removed from V and 0 bases from J, the gap between germline ends came to 9 bases. Germline V gives CDR1 SNHLY, CDR2 FYNNEI. CDR3 loop: CASSIRDSNQPQHF. The CDR3 nucleotides are TGTGCCAGCAGCATCCGCGATAGCAATCAGCCCCAGCATTTT.

The V gene is TRBV27, the J gene TRBJ1-2; TRBD1 aligns across 11 bases. Germline V gene lookup returns CDR1 MNHEY and CDR2 SMNVEV (reference sequence). The V and J ends lost 5 bases and 3 bases, in that order; junction bases with no gene match: 8. The CDR3 spans 16 residues. In DNA form, the CDR3 reads TGTGCCAGCAGTACAGGACAGGGGGCGTTGGACTATGGCTACACCTTC. This sequence encodes CASSTGQGALDYGYTF.

The rearrangement links TRBV6-6 to TRBJ2-1; the match to TRBD2 covers 8 bases. V gave up 7 bases and J gave up 6 bases; unmatched junction bases: 5. The germline V gene has CDR1 MNHNY and CDR2 SVGAGI (reference sequence). This CDR3 has 13 amino acids. The CDR3 DNA reads as TGTGCCAGCAATTCAGCGGGGGTCAATGAGCAGTTCTTC. It yields the protein CASNSAGVNEQFF.

V and J are TRBV28 and TRBJ2-3; D perhaps matches TRBD2 (5 bases). This CDR3 has 13 residues. Trimming took off 8 bases at V and 3 bases at J, with 12 bases between the two ends. Germline CDR1 reads MDHEN; CDR2 reads SYDVKM. CDR3 region: CASERGWTDTQYF. DNA of the CDR3: TGTGCCAGCGAGCGCGGGTGGACAGATACGCAGTATTTT.

The chain has TRBV9 and TRBJ1-6; no clear D. Trimming left V 4 bases short and J 6 bases short, with 11 bases between. The germline gives CDR1 SGDLS, CDR2 YYNGEE. The CDR3 sequence is 14 residues long. The CDR3 DNA follows: TGTGCCAGCAGCCCACACGAGGCTAATTCACCCCTCCACTTT. It encodes CASSPHEANSPLHF.

The gene calls are TRBV28 and TRBJ1-6; TRBD1 might be the D (6 bases). The CDR3 extends over 15 amino acids. The germline gives CDR1 MDHEN, CDR2 SYDVKM. V shed 4 bases and J shed 6 bases, with 13 bases lying between them. CDR3 DNA: TGTGCCAGCAGTTCTTACAGGGCTTCTAATTCACCCCTCCACTTT. It specifies CASSSYRASNSPLHF. The full variable domain, completed using reference TRBV28 and TRBJ1-6, is DVKVTQSSRYLVKRTGEKVFLECVQDMDHENMFWYRQDPGLGLRLIYFSYDVKMKEKGDIPEGYSVSREKKERFSLILESASTNQTSMYLCASSSYRASNSPLHFGNGTRLTVT.

The chain couples TRBV30 to TRBJ1-5, with 12 bases fitting TRBD1. The CDR3 length is 18 residues. The germline V gene has CDR1 GTSNPN and CDR2 SVGIG (reference sequence). The junction had 7 bases not matched to a gene; V was cut back by 0 bases and J by 1 base. The CDR3, as DNA: TGTGCCTGGAGTGTAACGGGACAGGGGGCGCGGAGCAATCAGCCCCAGCATTTT. It codes for CAWSVTGQGARSNQPQHF.

The chain links TRBV6-5 to TRBJ2-3; D is possibly TRBD2 (7 bases). Germline-derived CDR1 and CDR2 are MNHEY and SVGAGI. The CDR3 sequence is 15 residues long. Deletions cut 5 bases from V and 5 bases from J, with 17 bases between. The CDR3 DNA follows: TGTGCCAGCAGTCCCCCGGGGGGCGGGGGAGATACGCAGTATTTT. Translating it yields CASSPPGGGGDTQYF.

V and J are TRBV4-2 and TRBJ2-7; the D gene is possibly TRBD1 (6 bases). This CDR3 spans 16 amino acids. Germline CDR1 reads LGHNA; CDR2 reads YNFKEQ. Trimming removed 1 base at V and 6 bases at J, with 19 bases between. The CDR3 region has the DNA TGTGCCAGCAGCCAAGCCCTACGACAGGTCGGGGTCGAGCAGTACTTC. Protein product: CASSQALRQVGVEQYF.

The rearrangement links TRBV28 to TRBJ1-4, with a possible D match to TRBD1 (5 bases). The CDR3 runs 15 residues. V lost 2 bases to trimming and J lost 7 bases, with 14 bases between them. Germline V lookup: CDR1 MDHEN, CDR2 SYDVKM. CDR3 loop: CASSLGLGGGEKLFF. CDR3 coding DNA: TGTGCCAGCAGTTTAGGATTGGGGGGAGGTGAAAAACTGTTTTTT.

CDR3 protein: CAWSETWGLLSGNTIYF. CDR3 nucleotides: TGTGCCTGGAGTGAGACATGGGGACTTCTCTCTGGAAACACCATATATTTT. The chain carries TRBV30 and TRBJ1-3; maybe TRBD1 (5 bases). Germline V gene data show CDR1 as GTSNPN and CDR2 as SVGIG (reference sequence). The ends were cut back, 1 base at V and 0 bases at J, with 16 bases in the middle. The length of the CDR3 is 17 residues.

The rearrangement uses TRBV7-9 and TRBJ2-1; 9 bases are shared with TRBD1. Germline trimming cut 4 bases from V and 4 bases from J; bases unmatched to any gene: 5. This CDR3 spans 15 amino acids. CDR1 SEHNR and CDR2 FQNEAQ come from the germline V gene (reference sequence). In nucleotides, the CDR3 is TGTGCCAGCAGCTCCCGGGACAGGGTATACAATGAGCAGTTCTTC. Its translation is CASSSRDRVYNEQFF.

The chain combines TRBV18 with TRBJ2-3; the match to TRBD2 covers 11 bases. Trimming cost V 5 bases and J 0 bases; bases outside gene matches: 4. This CDR3 is 16 amino acids long. Germline CDR1 KGHSH, CDR2 LQKENI. The CDR3 loop reads CASSSGTSGSTDTQYF. The CDR3 bases are TGTGCCAGCTCATCCGGGACTAGCGGTAGCACAGATACGCAGTATTTT.

In its sample, this clone was seen a few times. V and J are TRBV4-3 and TRBJ2-3; D gene ambiguous. Trimming took off 0 bases at V and 9 bases at J, with 7 bases between the two ends. Germline V CDR1 and CDR2: LGHNA, YSLEER. This CDR3 region has 12 residues. CDR3 region: CASSQDQATQYF. The CDR3 region has the DNA TGCGCCAGCAGCCAAGACCAGGCCACGCAGTATTTT.

The chain joins TRBV7-9 to TRBJ2-3, with TRBD2 identical over 11 bases. This CDR3 is 16 amino acids long. Looked up from germline, CDR1 is SEHNR and CDR2 is FQNEAQ (reference sequence). The ends lost 5 bases at V and 4 bases at J; junction bases unmatched: 8. The CDR3 nucleotides are TGTGCCAGCAGCGTGTCGGGACTAGCGGTCGCAGATACGCAGTATTTT. It translates to CASSVSGLAVADTQYF.

The rearrangement links TRBV28 to TRBJ2-7; 11 nucleotides align to TRBD1. This CDR3 contains 15 residues. Unmatched junction bases numbered 9, after V lost 5 bases and J lost 6 bases. The germline CDR1 and CDR2 sequences are MDHEN and SYDVKM. This CDR3 reads CASSPRTGGQVEQYF. CDR3 bases: TGTGCCAGCAGTCCACGGACAGGGGGCCAAGTCGAGCAGTACTTC.

The rearrangement uses TRBV19 and TRBJ2-6, with a tentative D call TRBD1 (6 bases). The CDR3 is made up of 15 amino acids. Trimming removed 7 bases from V and 2 bases from J, with 12 bases in between. From germline, CDR1 is LNHDA and CDR2 SQIVND (reference sequence). CDR3 nucleotides: TGTGCCAGTACTAACAGGGCCACTGGGGCCAACGTCCTGACTTTC. The encoded protein is CASTNRATGANVLTF.

V gene TRBV25-1 combines with J gene TRBJ2-2; a possible D gene is TRBD2 (6 bases). The CDR3 consists of 16 residues. Germline V lookup: CDR1 MGHDK, CDR2 SYGVNS. The germline V and J ends were trimmed by 3 bases and 4 bases, with 15 bases remaining between them. The CDR3 coding sequence is TGTGCCAGCAGTGATCGTTTAGGGAGGAGCACCGGGGAGCTGTTTTTT. Amino acid sequence: CASSDRLGRSTGELFF.

This sequence joins TRBV7-2 and TRBJ2-2; D is perhaps TRBD1 (6 bases). The germline V gene has CDR1 SGHTA and CDR2 FQGNSA. The V end was cut by 1 base, the J end by 8 bases, with 11 bases between. The CDR3 runs 14 residues. Here the CDR3 reads CASSLVVGAGELFF. CDR3 in DNA: TGTGCCAGCAGCTTAGTCGTGGGGGCAGGGGAGCTGTTTTTT.

V gene TRBV5-6 combines with J gene TRBJ2-5; 7 bases fit TRBD2. In germline, CDR1 is SGHDT, CDR2 YYEEEE. The trim removed 4 bases at V and 3 bases at J, leaving 3 bases unmatched. CDR3 length: 13 amino acids. The CDR3 spells CASSPTSEETQYF. The CDR3 nucleotides read TGTGCCAGCAGCCCAACTAGCGAAGAGACCCAGTACTTC.

The chain employs TRBV4-2 and TRBJ1-6; unclear D gene. V was trimmed by 5 bases and J by 9 bases, leaving 14 bases between them. CDR3 length: 14 amino acids. CDR1 is LGHNA, CDR2 YNFKEQ, per germline. The CDR3 spells CASSLDAELSPLHF. DNA of the CDR3: TGTGCCAGCAGCTTAGACGCGGAGCTTTCACCCCTCCACTTT.